The present entry profiles one TCR beta chain with its context. Antigen specificity is unknown. Methotrexate plus calcineurin inhibitor accompanied controls' myeloablative marrow transplants; sampling was 1 year later. Generated by immunoSEQ multiplex PCR, the TCRdb table keeps only in-frame clones and is missing some. The sample carries approximately 10,000 clones, 80% to 85% recorded once. The sample belongs to a study of T cells after posttransplantation cyclophosphamide. Study-wide points: Tissue-infiltrating T cells from skin or gut overlapped little with blood T cells. Recipient CMV seropositivity and CMV reactivation strongly tracked TRB clonality. Donor-recipient repertoire similarity was low at 1-2 months, rising over year one.

The trim removed 4 bases at V and 6 bases at J, leaving 10 bases unmatched. Germline values: CDR1 SGDLS, CDR2 YYNGEE. The CDR3 has 16 residues. The chain links TRBV9 to TRBJ2-2; 9 bases are a match to TRBD1. The clonotype comes from a male patient between 25 and 40 years old who received an allogeneic stem cell transplant from an unrelated donor, was CMV-positive, and had acute GVHD only. The T cells may partly be graft donor cells. The sample in question was PBMCs, obtained less than 400 days after allogeneic stem cell transplant with calcineurin inhibitor and methotrexate. The DNA for the CDR3 is TGTGCCAGCAGCCGTCCGGGACAGGGAGCATCCGGGGAGCTGTTTTTT. Its translation is CASSRPGQGASGELFF.